The 22 T cell receptor beta chains reported below all come from one sample, sequenced in a study of shared clonotypes between healthy human individuals. The table came from immunoSEQ multiplex PCR; TCRdb's copy has only in-frame clones and leaves some out. In the table there are roughly 1 million clones, approximately 72% of which are singletons. The sequenced sample consisted of memory CD4+ T cells sorted from blood. Described subset: CD45RA-negative fraction. All receptors come from a man between 18 and 35 years old in good health.

This chain links TRBV5-6 with TRBJ2-7, with 8 bases that match TRBD2. Germline loops: CDR1 SGHDT, CDR2 YYEEEE. This CDR3 has 15 residues. J lost 3 bases, V lost 6 bases, and 11 bases had no gene match. CDR3 sequence reads: CASTDAAGGFYEQYF. CDR3 coding DNA: TGTGCCAGCACCGATGCGGCGGGGGGATTCTACGAGCAGTACTTC.

The chain employs TRBV5-5 and TRBJ2-2, with TRBD2 as a possible D gene (6 bases). Deletions cut 2 bases from V and 5 bases from J, with 13 bases between. Germline V CDR1 and CDR2: SGHKS, YYEKEE (reference sequence). The CDR3 totals 15 residues. The CDR3 bases are TGTGCCAGCAGCTTTGGGATGGCGGGGACCGGGGAGCTGTTTTTT. Its protein product is CASSFGMAGTGELFF.

The V and J genes are TRBV18 and TRBJ2-7; 10 nucleotides line up with TRBD2. There are 15 residues in the CDR3. CDR1 and CDR2 from the germline V gene are KGHSH and LQKENI. After removal of 3 bases from V and 3 bases from J, the junction contained 5 bases not matched to a gene. DNA for the CDR3: TGTGCCAGCTCACCGGCTAGCGGGGGTATCTACGAGCAGTACTTC. It codes for CASSPASGGIYEQYF.

The chain couples TRBV7-2 to TRBJ1-3; TRBD1 might be the D (5 bases). Germline CDR1 reads SGHTA; CDR2 reads FQGNSA. The germline V and J ends were trimmed by 6 bases and 3 bases, with 12 bases remaining between them. CDR3 length: 14 residues. The CDR3 is CASSSQGGGNTIYF. The CDR3, as DNA: TGTGCCAGCAGTTCCCAGGGTGGTGGAAACACCATATATTTT.

The rearrangement uses TRBV6-1 and TRBJ1-1, with D unresolved. The CDR3 is 14 residues long. CDR1 is MNHNS and CDR2 is SASEGT in the germline V gene. V lost 2 bases, J lost 1 base, and 8 bases lay in between. As DNA, the CDR3 is TGTGCCAGCAGTGAAAATATGGGGAACACTGAAGCTTTCTTT. Protein product: CASSENMGNTEAFF.

CDR3 sequence (DNA): TGTGCCAGCAGCAACCGGGACAACTCCTACGAGCAGTACTTC. Its translation: CASSNRDNSYEQYF. The J gene is TRBJ2-7, the V gene TRBV7-8, with D possibly matching TRBD1 (6 bases). The CDR3 extends over 14 amino acids. Germline V gene sequence: CDR1 SGHVS, CDR2 FQNEAQ. V was pared by 5 bases and J by 0 bases, with 11 bases between.

The J gene is TRBJ1-1, the V gene TRBV29-1, with D unresolved. The CDR3 is made up of 14 amino acids. In germline, CDR1 is SQVTM, CDR2 ANQGSEA. With 4 bases removed from V and 0 bases from J, the gap between germline ends came to 12 bases. The CDR3 here is CSVVGRNMNTEAFF. In DNA form, the CDR3 reads TGCAGCGTTGTTGGACGGAACATGAACACTGAAGCTTTCTTT.

V is TRBV2 and J is TRBJ2-3; 8 bases are a match to TRBD1. The CDR3 has 16 amino acids. Trimming at V came to 2 bases and at J to 2 bases, leaving 6 bases not matched to a gene. Germline V gene lookup returns CDR1 SNHLY and CDR2 FYNNEI. DNA of the CDR3: TGTGCCAGCAGTGAACAGGGGGCTTTGCCCACAGATACGCAGTATTTT. Amino acid sequence: CASSEQGALPTDTQYF.

In this sample, this clone turned up once. This chain connects TRBV10-3 to TRBJ1-1; 10 bases match TRBD1. Germline V gene lookup returns CDR1 ENHRY and CDR2 SYGVKD. The CDR3 consists of 14 residues. Trimming took 7 bases from V and 1 from J; bases not matched to a gene: 3. CDR3 DNA sequence: TGTGCCATCACACGGGACAGGGGGAACACTGAAGCTTTCTTT. Its protein product is CAITRDRGNTEAFF.

The rearrangement joins TRBV5-1 to TRBJ2-7; 7 nucleotides agree with TRBD1. Looked up from germline, CDR1 is SGHRS and CDR2 is YFSETQ. CDR3 length: 14 residues. V lost 1 base to trimming and J lost 0 bases; unmatched junction nucleotides: 1. The CDR3 sequence is CASSLQGDSYEQYF. In DNA form, the CDR3 reads TGCGCCAGCAGCTTGCAGGGGGACTCCTACGAGCAGTACTTC.

The chain couples TRBV9 to TRBJ2-1; TRBD2 matches at 14 bases. V lost 5 bases and J lost 6; bases outside the gene matches: 4. CDR1 and CDR2 (germline): SGDLS, YYNGEE. The CDR3 covers 15 residues. This CDR3 reads CASSGTSGRGNEQFF. In nucleotides, the CDR3 is TGTGCCAGCAGTGGGACTAGCGGGAGAGGCAATGAGCAGTTCTTC.

J is TRBJ2-4 and V is TRBV28; D remains ambiguous. CDR1 MDHEN and CDR2 SYDVKM come from the germline V gene. The CDR3 consists of 14 residues. The ends were cut back, 5 bases at V and 0 bases at J, with 8 bases in the middle. CDR3 amino acids: CASSGSGAKNIQYF. CDR3 nucleotide sequence: TGTGCCAGCAGTGGGTCCGGAGCCAAAAACATTCAGTACTTC.

The chain employs TRBV11-1 and TRBJ1-5; D gene uncertain. Germline assignment: CDR1 SGHAT and CDR2 FQDESV (reference sequence). Between the trimmed V and J ends, which lost 4 bases and 1 base, there was a span of 5 bases. The CDR3 length is 13 residues. For the CDR3, the DNA is TGTGCCAGCAGCTCAACCAGCAATCAGCCCCAGCATTTT. Its translation is CASSSTSNQPQHF. Using reference TRBV11-1 and TRBJ1-5 for the parts outside the CDR3, the full variable domain is EAEVAQSPRYKITEKSQAVAFWCDPISGHATLYWYRQILGQGPELLVQFQDESVVDDSQLPKDRFSAERLKGVDSTLKIQPAELGDSAMYLCASSSTSNQPQHFGDGTRLSIL.

V and J are TRBV7-8 and TRBJ1-1; no clear D gene. The germline gives CDR1 SGHVS, CDR2 FQNEAQ. This CDR3 spans 15 amino acids. V gave up 6 bases and J gave up 1 base, with 15 bases separating them. This CDR3 is CASSLGGLKNTEAFF. The DNA of the CDR3 is TGTGCCAGCAGTCTTGGCGGCCTGAAGAACACTGAAGCTTTCTTT.

The chain is built from TRBV6-1 and TRBJ2-1; 7 positions match TRBD1. V gave up 6 bases and J gave up 1 base; unmatched junction bases: 3. CDR1 is MNHNS, CDR2 SASEGT, per germline. The CDR3 has 14 residues. Here the CDR3 reads CASRPGQSYNEQFF. The CDR3, as DNA: TGTGCCAGCAGGCCGGGACAGTCCTACAATGAGCAGTTCTTC.

The chain has TRBV7-6 and TRBJ2-3; TRBD2 agrees at 10 bases. Germline CDR1 is SGHVS and CDR2 is FNYEAQ. With 2 bases clipped from V and 7 bases from J, the junction kept 3 bases outside the gene matches. The CDR3 has 14 residues. This CDR3 reads CASSLSAGGYTQYF. The CDR3 coding sequence is TGTGCCAGCAGCTTATCAGCGGGAGGGTATACGCAGTATTTT.

The gene calls are TRBV27 and TRBJ2-3; 9 nucleotides align to TRBD2. The CDR3 is 17 residues long. J lost 1 base, V lost 7 bases, and 12 bases had no gene match. Germline CDR1 is MNHEY and CDR2 is SMNVEV (reference sequence). CDR3 loop: CASTLRRAGGRTDTQYF. CDR3 coding DNA: TGTGCCAGCACCCTAAGACGAGCGGGGGGACGCACAGATACGCAGTATTTT.

CDR3 in amino acids: CASTPEYTLNQPQHF. The CDR3 DNA is TGTGCCAGCACCCCTGAATACACACTCAATCAGCCCCAGCATTTT. The rearrangement joins TRBV6-1 to TRBJ1-5; D is ambiguous. V lost 7 bases and J 3 bases, leaving 16 bases between the germline ends. From germline, CDR1 is MNHNS and CDR2 SASEGT. This CDR3 spans 15 amino acids.

CDR3 residues: CAIRRTSGVGGELFF. For the CDR3, the DNA is TGTGCCATACGGAGAACTAGCGGGGTTGGTGGGGAGCTGTTTTTT. The V gene is TRBV10-3, the J gene TRBJ2-2, with 10 bases lining up with TRBD2. This CDR3 is 15 amino acids long. After removal of 9 bases from V and 8 bases from J, the junction contained 12 bases not matched to a gene. CDR1 and CDR2 from the germline V gene are ENHRY and SYGVKD.

This rearrangement joins TRBV5-4 to TRBJ1-4; D not resolved. V shed 0 bases and J shed 8 bases, with 14 bases lying between them. The V gene's germline CDR1 is SGHNT and CDR2 YYREEE (reference sequence). The CDR3 runs to 15 residues. In DNA form, the CDR3 reads TGTGCCAGCAGCTTGGATAGAGGATACGGAGAAAAACTGTTTTTT. Translating it yields CASSLDRGYGEKLFF.

V is TRBV5-6 and J is TRBJ1-2; 8 nucleotides agree with TRBD1. The CDR3 spans 13 residues. CDR1 and CDR2 (germline): SGHDT, YYEEEE. The ends lost 1 base at V and 5 bases at J; junction bases unmatched: 1. The CDR3 loop is CASSLNRGYGYTF. CDR3 DNA: TGTGCCAGCAGCTTGAACAGGGGGTATGGCTACACCTTC. The complete variable domain, with remaining parts taken from reference TRBV5-6 and TRBJ1-2, reads DAGVTQSPTHLIKTRGQQVTLRCSPKSGHDTVSWYQQALGQGPQFIFQYYEEEERQRGNFPDRFSGHQFPNYSSELNVNALLLGDSALYLCASSLNRGYGYTFGSGTRLTVV.

This chain uses TRBV5-1 with TRBJ2-7, with TRBD2 as a possible D gene (5 bases). Germline V lookup: CDR1 SGHRS, CDR2 YFSETQ. The length of the CDR3 is 14 residues. The V and J ends lost 5 bases and 8 bases respectively, with 20 bases between them. The CDR3 DNA is TGCGCCAGCAGGCATGGAACCCAGGAGGCCCAGCAGTACTTC. Amino acids: CASRHGTQEAQQYF.